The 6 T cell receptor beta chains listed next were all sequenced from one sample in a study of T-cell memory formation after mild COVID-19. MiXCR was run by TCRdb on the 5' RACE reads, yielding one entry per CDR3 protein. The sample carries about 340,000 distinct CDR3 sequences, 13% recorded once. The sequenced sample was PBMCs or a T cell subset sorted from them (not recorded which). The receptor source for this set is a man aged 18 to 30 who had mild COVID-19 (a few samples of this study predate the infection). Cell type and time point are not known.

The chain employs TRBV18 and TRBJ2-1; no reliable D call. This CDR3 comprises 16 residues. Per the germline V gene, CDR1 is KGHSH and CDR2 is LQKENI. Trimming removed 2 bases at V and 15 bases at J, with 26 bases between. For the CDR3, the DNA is TGTGCCAGCTCACCAGGGCGAGTTGGCGCAGAACCTCAGCGGTTCTTC. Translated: CASSPGRVGAEPQRFF.

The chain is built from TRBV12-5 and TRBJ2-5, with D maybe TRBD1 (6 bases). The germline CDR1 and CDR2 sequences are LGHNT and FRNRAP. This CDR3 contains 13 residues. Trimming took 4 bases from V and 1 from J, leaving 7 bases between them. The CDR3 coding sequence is TGTGCTAGTGGTTCGGACAGCCAAGAGACCCAGTACTTC. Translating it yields CASGSDSQETQYF.

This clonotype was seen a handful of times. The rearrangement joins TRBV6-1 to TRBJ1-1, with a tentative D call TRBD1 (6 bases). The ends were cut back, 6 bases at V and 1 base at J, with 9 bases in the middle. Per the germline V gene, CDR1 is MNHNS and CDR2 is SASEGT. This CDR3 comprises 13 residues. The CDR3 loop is CASSRGANTEAFF. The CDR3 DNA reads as TGTGCCAGCAGCCGGGGGGCGAACACTGAAGCTTTCTTT.

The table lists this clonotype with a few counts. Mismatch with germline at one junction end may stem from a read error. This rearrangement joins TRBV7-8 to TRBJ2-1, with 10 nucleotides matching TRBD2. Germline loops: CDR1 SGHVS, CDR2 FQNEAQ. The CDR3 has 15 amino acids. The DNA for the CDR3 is TGTGCCAGCAGCGGAGCGGGGGGGGTGTACAATGAACAGTTCTTC. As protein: CASSGAGGVYNEQFF.

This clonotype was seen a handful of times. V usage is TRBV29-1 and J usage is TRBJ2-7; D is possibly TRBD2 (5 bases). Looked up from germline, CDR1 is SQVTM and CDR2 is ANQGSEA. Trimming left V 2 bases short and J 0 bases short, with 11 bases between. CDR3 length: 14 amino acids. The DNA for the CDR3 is TGCAGCGTTGAATCTGGGAGAAGCTCCTACGAGCAGTACGTC. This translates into CSVESGRSSYEQYV.

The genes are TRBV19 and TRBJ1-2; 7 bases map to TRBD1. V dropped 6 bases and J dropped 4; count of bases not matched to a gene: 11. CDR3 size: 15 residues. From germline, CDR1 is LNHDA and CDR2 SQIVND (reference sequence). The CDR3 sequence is CASRATGEIGYGYTF. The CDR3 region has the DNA TGTGCCAGTAGAGCCACAGGGGAGATTGGCTATGGCTACACCTTC.